The next 21 T cell receptor beta chains were all read from a single sample in a study of vaccination and CD4 T cells after COVID-19. Their recognized antigens are unknown. Treatment described: roughly ten-day PBMC culture with coronavirus spike peptide pools or control peptides (ViraFEST assay). Gathering of the CD4+ T cells, from the unexposed donor, took place before the COVID-19 pandemic (2011-2018). An Oncomine TCR Beta short-read assay was used to sequence the DNA from cultured CD4+ T cells. TCRdb re-called the PCR reads through MiXCR, storing one row per CDR3 protein. The data hold a few thousand distinct CDR3 sequences, with 25% to 35% observed a single time. The specimen was CD4+ T cells from blood, cultured in vitro. These receptors all come from a human donor in good health.

The rearrangement links TRBV10-1 to TRBJ1-1; D remains ambiguous. This CDR3 region has 16 residues. Germline loops: CDR1 WNHNN, CDR2 SYGVQD (reference sequence). Trimming took off 0 bases at V and 5 bases at J, with 16 bases between the two ends. As DNA, the CDR3 is TGCGCCAGCAGTGAGTCGAGGGTCCTCCTGGGGACTGAAGCTTTCTTT. It yields the protein CASSESRVLLGTEAFF.

This clonotype was detected a few times. The DNA for the CDR3 is TGCAGTGCTAGAAGGCGGGGGTCGGCGTTCTTC. It specifies CSARRRGSAFF. The chain uses TRBV20-1 and TRBJ2-1; 7 bases line up with TRBD2. V gave up 2 bases and J gave up 15 bases; unmatched junction bases: 7. CDR3 size: 11 residues. The germline gives CDR1 DFQATT, CDR2 SNEGSKA (reference sequence).

The chain joins TRBV7-9 to TRBJ1-1, with D tentatively TRBD1 (6 bases). Germline V gene data show CDR1 as SEHNR and CDR2 as FQNEAQ (reference sequence). V gave up 6 bases and J gave up 3 bases, with 14 bases separating them. This CDR3 has 14 residues. The CDR3 loop reads CASSPQGLYTEAFF. The CDR3 DNA reads as TGTGCCAGCAGTCCTCAGGGGTTGTACACTGAAGCTTTCTTT.

This clonotype was detected a few times. The chain employs TRBV20-1 and TRBJ2-1; either TRBD1 or TRBD2 may fit D (6 bases each). The germline V gene has CDR1 DFQATT and CDR2 SNEGSKA (reference sequence). The CDR3 covers 14 residues. The V end lost 0 bases, the J end lost 6 bases, and 12 bases lay between the germline ends. DNA of the CDR3: TGCAGTGCTAGAGAGTTGGGGGGCCCCAATGAGCAGTTCTTC. It yields the protein CSARELGGPNEQFF.

V usage is TRBV7-6 and J usage is TRBJ1-1; tentatively, D is TRBD1 (5 bases). This CDR3 comprises 15 residues. Trimming left V 2 bases short and J 1 base short, with 11 bases between. Germline V CDR1 and CDR2: SGHVS, FNYEAQ. This CDR3 is CASSLSWDENTEAFF. As DNA, the CDR3 is TGTGCCAGCAGCTTAAGTTGGGACGAGAACACTGAAGCTTTCTTT.

V and J are TRBV3-1 and TRBJ1-3; D is undetermined. CDR3 length equals 14 residues. Trimming removed 2 bases from V and 0 bases from J, with 5 bases in between. Germline loops: CDR1 LGHDT, CDR2 YNNKEL (reference sequence). The CDR3: CASSQTYSGNTIYF. CDR3 nucleotide sequence: TGTGCCAGCAGCCAAACGTACTCTGGAAACACCATATATTTT.

The chain links TRBV6-1 to TRBJ2-4, with D possibly TRBD1 on 5 matching bases. Germline assignment: CDR1 MNHNS and CDR2 SASEGT. Trimming removed 1 base at V and 8 bases at J, with 15 bases between. The CDR3 runs 15 residues. The CDR3 here is CASSEGSARVDIQYF. Written as DNA, the CDR3 is TGTGCCAGCAGTGAAGGCTCAGCCAGGGTAGACATTCAGTACTTC.

J is TRBJ2-1 and V is TRBV6-1; 14 bases line up with TRBD2. Germline-derived CDR1 and CDR2 are MNHNS and SASEGT. After removal of 10 bases from V and 6 bases from J, the junction contained 8 bases not matched to a gene. The length of the CDR3 is 15 residues. The CDR3 DNA is TGTGCCACCGCGACTAGCGGGGGGGAGACCAATGAGCAGTTCTTC. It encodes CATATSGGETNEQFF.

The gene calls are TRBV7-9 and TRBJ1-1; TRBD1 matches 7 bases. The V gene end was trimmed by 5 bases and the J gene end by 0 bases; junction bases not matched to a gene: 3. This CDR3 is built from 14 residues. From germline, CDR1 is SEHNR and CDR2 FQNEAQ (reference sequence). The CDR3 loop reads CASSLQGVNTEAFF. The CDR3 region has the DNA TGTGCCAGCAGCCTTCAGGGGGTGAACACTGAAGCTTTCTTT.

This clonotype occurred a few times. CDR3 in amino acids: CASSIPKPWSYGYTF. CDR3 DNA sequence: TGTGCCAGTAGTATCCCAAAACCATGGAGCTATGGCTACACCTTC. The V call is TRBV19, the J call TRBJ1-2; unclear D gene. V gave up 3 bases and J gave up 4 bases, with 15 bases separating them. The CDR3 covers 15 residues. Germline CDR1 is LNHDA and CDR2 is SQIVND (reference sequence).

This clonotype was seen a few times. This rearrangement joins TRBV21-1 to TRBJ1-1; the table assigns TRBD1, which was not confirmed against the DNA. TRBV21-1 is marked as a pseudogene. CDR3 length: 15 amino acids. The CDR3 region is CASSNGAPPTTEAFF. As DNA, the CDR3 is TGTGCCAGCAGCAATGGGGCTCCGCCGACCACTGAAGCTTTCTTT.

This clonotype is labeled as medium-sized. The V call is TRBV7-9, the J call TRBJ1-5, with D tentatively TRBD1 (5 bases). Trimming shortened V by 5 bases and J by 3 bases, and 11 bases separated the two germline ends. CDR1 is SEHNR, CDR2 FQNEAQ, per germline (reference sequence). CDR3 size: 14 residues. CDR3 amino acids: CASSPAGINQPQHF. The CDR3 nucleotides are TGTGCCAGCAGCCCAGCAGGGATCAATCAGCCCCAGCATTTT.

V gene TRBV7-9 combines with J gene TRBJ2-7; D not resolved. Germline CDR1 and CDR2: SEHNR and FQNEAQ (reference sequence). Trimming took off 5 bases at V and 3 bases at J, with 8 bases between the two ends. The CDR3 spans 12 residues. The CDR3 nucleotides read TGTGCCAGCAGCCCCCTTTACTACGAGCAGTACTTC. It encodes CASSPLYYEQYF.

CDR3 loop: CSASGLRQGNNQPQHF. CDR3 in DNA: TGCAGTGCTAGTGGTTTGAGACAGGGAAACAATCAGCCCCAGCATTTT. This chain uses TRBV20-1 with TRBJ1-5, with 7 bases that match TRBD1. Per germline, CDR1 DFQATT and CDR2 SNEGSKA (reference sequence). The CDR3 is 16 amino acids. With 3 bases clipped from V and 3 bases from J, the junction kept 11 bases outside the gene matches.

Judged by abundance, this clonotype is medium-sized. The germline gene is not matched at one end of the junction; a read error may be the cause. The genes are TRBV24-1 and TRBJ1-2; D gene ambiguous. From germline, CDR1 is KGHDR and CDR2 SFDVKD. This CDR3 contains 8 residues. DNA for the CDR3: TGTGCCACTAAAGCAGGTGCCTTC. Translating gives CATKAGAF.

The table lists this clonotype with a few counts. Germline is not matched at one junction end, which may reflect a read error. This chain uses TRBV20-1 with TRBJ2-1; 7 bases fit TRBD2. The CDR3 runs to 14 residues. From germline, CDR1 is DFQATT and CDR2 SNEGSKA (reference sequence). CDR3 region: CSTRAAAGPNEQFF. In DNA form, the CDR3 reads TGCAGTACTAGAGCTGCAGCGGGGCCGAATGAGCAGTTCTTC.

V usage is TRBV6-4 and J usage is TRBJ2-3; TRBD2 matches 12 bases. The junction had 1 base not matched to a gene; V was cut back by 2 bases and J by 4 bases. From germline, CDR1 is MRHNA and CDR2 SNTAGT. The CDR3 covers 15 residues. Here the CDR3 DNA reads TGTGCCAGCAGTGACGCTAGCGGGGGGGCAGATACGCAGTATTTT. Its protein product is CASSDASGGADTQYF.

This clonotype has only a few counts. The CDR3 is CASSSSGTGGITLHF. The CDR3 coding sequence is TGTGCCAGCAGCTCGTCCGGGACAGGCGGGATCACCCTCCACTTT. The chain uses TRBV5-6 and TRBJ1-6; 8 bases map to TRBD1. The germline V gene has CDR1 SGHDT and CDR2 YYEEEE. The CDR3 loop spans 15 amino acids. The trim removed 3 bases at V and 14 bases at J, leaving 13 bases unmatched.

This clonotype was counted a few times. This chain links TRBV2 with TRBJ1-1; D may be TRBD1 (5 bases). The CDR3 extends over 12 amino acids. With 5 bases removed from V and 11 bases from J, the gap between germline ends came to 15 bases. CDR1 is SNHLY, CDR2 FYNNEI, per germline. The CDR3 protein is CASSPGTSEAFF. DNA for the CDR3: TGTGCCAGCAGTCCCGGGACTTCGGAGGCTTTCTTT.

The chain links TRBV11-3 to TRBJ1-1; 9 bases match TRBD1. This CDR3 has 14 amino acids. V lost 8 bases and J lost 4; bases outside the gene matches: 8. Germline V CDR1 and CDR2: SGHNT, YENEEA. The CDR3 sequence is CASSRTGAVTEAFF. In DNA form, the CDR3 reads TGTGCCAGCTCACGGACAGGGGCGGTCACTGAAGCTTTCTTT.

This clonotype is termed medium-sized (0.01 to 0.1%). V and J are TRBV20-1 and TRBJ1-2, with D perhaps TRBD1 (5 bases). Trimming left V 3 bases short and J 3 bases short, with 14 bases between. Germline CDR1 and CDR2: DFQATT and SNEGSKA (reference sequence). The length of the CDR3 is 14 residues. The CDR3 spells CSARAQRDHYGYTF. CDR3 nucleotide sequence: TGCAGTGCTAGGGCGCAGCGGGACCACTATGGCTACACCTTC.